This passage covers 28 T cell receptor beta chains from one sample sequenced in a study of molecular identifiers for immune sequencing clone quantification. MiXCR, applied by TCRdb to the PCR reads, yields one record per CDR3 protein. The profile shows approximately 680,000 distinct CDR3 sequences, about 25% of them singletons. Sequencing was performed on naive CD8+ T cells from blood, with Jurkat cell RNA spiked in. Subset given: FACS-sorted CD8+CD4-CCR7+CD45RA+ naive T cells. The receptors come from a human donor in good health. Some libraries in this study had Jurkat cell RNA spiked in.

Note on this clonotype: A much larger clone sits a single nucleotide away, making a read error possible. The chain recombines TRBV4-1 with TRBJ1-1; TRBD1 is a possible D gene (6 bases). This CDR3 is 17 amino acids long. Per the germline V gene, CDR1 is MGHRA and CDR2 is YSYEKL. The chain's CDR3 is CASSQEAGASMNTGAFF. The CDR3 DNA reads as TGCGCCAGCAGCCAAGAAGCGGGGGCCAGTATGAACACTGGAGCTTTCTTT.

This clonotype was seen a few times. The chain couples TRBV2 to TRBJ2-2; TRBD1 agrees at 8 bases. Trimming took 7 bases from V and 5 from J; bases not matched to a gene: 6. Germline V gene data show CDR1 as SNHLY and CDR2 as FYNNEI. This CDR3 is built from 14 residues. This CDR3 is CASNGQGTTGELFF. The CDR3 region has the DNA TGTGCCAGCAACGGACAGGGAACAACCGGGGAGCTGTTTTTT.

Comments on this clonotype: This sequence may be a read error, since a much larger clone differs from it by one base. This chain links TRBV4-3 with TRBJ2-1; 8 positions agree with TRBD1. The V gene's germline CDR1 is LGHNA and CDR2 YSLEER. V was pared by 5 bases and J by 8 bases, with 11 bases of the junction left unmatched. The CDR3 runs 15 residues. The CDR3 nucleotides are TGCGCCAGCAGCAAAGTCGGACAGGGTTATGATGAGCAGTTCTTC. Protein sequence: CASSKVGQGYDEQFF.

About this clonotype: A much bigger clone sits one base away, suggesting this may be a read error. The V and J genes are TRBV7-2 and TRBJ2-2, with 11 bases that match TRBD2. Losses at the gene ends were 6 bases for V and 6 bases for J; bases not matched to a gene: 6. The CDR3 consists of 15 residues. Germline V lookup: CDR1 SGHTA, CDR2 FQGNSA. CDR3 sequence reads: CASRLLAGGPGELFF. The CDR3 DNA reads as TGTGCCAGCAGGCTCTTAGCGGGGGGGCCCGGGGAGCTGTTTTTT.

The table lists this clonotype with a few counts. Given a much more abundant clone one base away, this may be a read error. The rearrangement uses TRBV4-3 and TRBJ1-1; D may be TRBD1 (6 bases). The germline V gene has CDR1 LGHNA and CDR2 YSLEER. The CDR3 length is 13 residues. In DNA, the CDR3 is TGCGCCAGCAGCCATACAGGGATCACTGAAGCTCTCTTT. This gives the protein CASSHTGITEALF.

This clonotype was picked up one time. This may arise from a read error, as a much more abundant clone is one base away. This sequence joins TRBV28 and TRBJ2-7, with D hard to call. The CDR3 is 12 residues long. Germline CDR1 reads MDHEN; CDR2 reads SYDVKM. CDR3 sequence reads: CVSSSIGSEQYF. CDR3 in DNA: TGTGTCAGCAGTTCAATCGGTTCCGAGCAGTACTTC.

Here the CDR3 DNA reads TGTGCCAGTAGTCGATCCTGGACAGGCACAGATACGCAGTATTTT. As protein: CASSRSWTGTDTQYF. The genes are TRBV19 and TRBJ2-3, with D possibly TRBD1 on 6 matching bases. The CDR3 has 15 residues. Germline V gene data show CDR1 as LNHDA and CDR2 as SQIVND (reference sequence). Trimming removed 5 bases at V and 1 base at J, with 13 bases between. Full variable domain (outside the CDR3, taken from reference TRBV19 and TRBJ2-3): DGGITQSPKYLFRKEGQNVTLSCEQNLNHDAMYWYRQDPGQGLRLIYYSQIVNDFQKGDIAEGYSVSREKKESFPLTVTSAQKNPTAFYLCASSRSWTGTDTQYFGPGTRLTVL.

This clonotype has ten or more counts. This chain joins TRBV9 and TRBJ2-3; no clear D gene. The CDR3 runs to 12 residues. V lost 0 bases and J lost 4, with 3 bases in between. The germline V gene has CDR1 SGDLS and CDR2 YYNGEE. In DNA, the CDR3 is TGTGCCAGCAGCGTAGAAGCAGATACGCAGTATTTT. It translates to CASSVEADTQYF.

The CDR3 coding sequence is TGTGCCAGCAGTTCCCTGATACAGCCCGGGGAGCTGTTTTTT. Its translation: CASSSLIQPGELFF. The chain employs TRBV12-3 or TRBV12-4 and TRBJ2-2; D is undetermined. Trimming removed 4 bases at V and 6 bases at J, with 12 bases between. CDR3 size: 14 residues.

Points on this clonotype: A much larger clone lies one base from this, so it may be a read error. This rearrangement joins TRBV6-2 or TRBV6-3 to TRBJ1-5; D not certain. Germline V gene lookup returns CDR1 MNHEY and CDR2 SVGEGT. The CDR3 length is 12 residues. The DNA for the CDR3 is TGTGCCAGCAGCCAGGACCATCAGCCCCAGCAGTTT. Residues: CASSQDHQPQQF.

Note on this clonotype: A much larger clone is a single base away; this may be a read error. The J gene is TRBJ2-1, the V gene TRBV4-1; TRBD1 is a possible D gene (6 bases). With 3 bases removed from V and 5 bases from J, the gap between germline ends came to 11 bases. The CDR3 sequence is 14 residues long. In germline, CDR1 is MGHRA, CDR2 YSYEKL. The CDR3 region is CASSQQGPNNEQFF. DNA for the CDR3: TGCGCCAGCAGCCAGCAGGGGCCGAACAATGAGCAGTTCTTC.

The chain combines TRBV4-3 with TRBJ2-3, with 7 bases fitting TRBD1. The germline V gene has CDR1 LGHNA and CDR2 YSLEER. V trimming: 7 bases; J trimming: 5 bases; junction bases outside the gene matches: 12. The CDR3 is 15 residues long. Here the CDR3 reads CASNQYEGAEDTQYF. CDR3 in DNA: TGCGCCAGCAACCAGTATGAGGGGGCCGAAGATACGCAGTATTTT.

To note about this clonotype: Given the absence of the conserved phenylalanine or tryptophan at the CDR3 end, a read error is likely. This chain links TRBV7-2 with TRBJ1-1, with D possibly being TRBD1 (5 bases). The ends were cut back, 5 bases at V and 6 bases at J, with 19 bases in the middle. Germline V gene sequence: CDR1 SGHTA, CDR2 FQGNSA. This CDR3 comprises 15 residues. This CDR3 is CASSPATEGIPEAFL. The CDR3 DNA follows: TGTGCCAGCAGCCCCGCGACAGAAGGAATACCTGAAGCTTTCCTT.

The chain is built from TRBV7-6 and TRBJ2-1, with D possibly being TRBD1 (5 bases). Trimming removed 2 bases from V and 7 bases from J, with 18 bases in between. The germline V gene has CDR1 SGHVS and CDR2 FNYEAQ. The CDR3 consists of 16 residues. The CDR3 DNA reads TGTGCCAGCAGCTTAAGGGGCCAGGCAAGTGGGAATGAGCAGTTCTTC. Protein: CASSLRGQASGNEQFF.

This chain uses TRBV5-1 with TRBJ2-7; D is possibly TRBD2 (5 bases). Trimming shortened V by 3 bases and J by 3 bases, and 7 bases separated the two germline ends. The length of the CDR3 is 12 residues. Germline CDR1 is SGHRS and CDR2 is YFSETQ. In nucleotides, the CDR3 is TGCGCCAGCAGCTACGACTACTACGAGCAGTACTTC. Protein: CASSYDYYEQYF. Using reference TRBV5-1 and TRBJ2-7 for the parts outside the CDR3, the full variable domain is KAGVTQTPRYLIKTRGQQVTLSCSPISGHRSVSWYQQTPGQGLQFLFEYFSETQRNKGNFPGRFSGRQFSNSRSEMNVSTLELGDSALYLCASSYDYYEQYFGPGTRLTVT.

V gene TRBV4-1 combines with J gene TRBJ2-7; TRBD1 matches 10 bases. V trimming: 3 bases; J trimming: 3 bases; junction bases outside the gene matches: 5. Germline V gene sequence: CDR1 MGHRA, CDR2 YSYEKL. The CDR3 has 15 amino acids. CDR3 loop: CASSQTGQGDYEQYF. CDR3 in DNA: TGCGCCAGCAGCCAGACCGGACAGGGGGACTACGAGCAGTACTTC.

The gene calls are TRBV20-1 and TRBJ2-5, with 10 bases aligning to TRBD1. Trimming took 5 bases from V and 1 from J; bases not matched to a gene: 19. This CDR3 region has 19 residues. The V gene's germline CDR1 is DFQATT and CDR2 SNEGSKA (reference sequence). The CDR3 DNA follows: TGCAGTGCTCGCAGAACCGGGACAGGGGCCACTATCGTCCAAGAGACCCAGTACTTC. Its translation: CSARRTGTGATIVQETQYF.

The rearrangement joins TRBV12-3 or TRBV12-4 to TRBJ2-5, with 12 bases matching TRBD2. After removal of 5 bases from V and 5 bases from J, the junction contained 12 bases not matched to a gene. The length of the CDR3 is 17 residues. This CDR3 is CASSVTSGGPGGETQYF. DNA of the CDR3: TGTGCCAGCAGTGTGACTAGCGGGGGCCCCGGAGGCGAGACCCAGTACTTC.

This clonotype was counted only a few times. The V gene is TRBV30, the J gene TRBJ1-3, with D tentatively TRBD1 (6 bases). This CDR3 region has 14 residues. Germline CDR1 reads GTSNPN; CDR2 reads SVGIG (reference sequence). Trimming removed 5 bases at V and 0 bases at J, with 11 bases between. The CDR3 region has the DNA TGTGCCTGGTCAGGGGCGAGCTCTGGAAACACCATATATTTT. It yields the protein CAWSGASSGNTIYF. Using reference TRBV30 and TRBJ1-3 for the parts outside the CDR3, the full variable domain is SQTIHQWPATLVQPVGSPLSLECTVEGTSNPNLYWYRQAAGRGLQLLFYSVGIGQISSEVPQNLSASRPQDRQFILSSKKLLLSDSGFYLCAWSGASSGNTIYFGEGSWLTVV.

This clonotype turned up a few times. The V and J genes are TRBV7-6 and TRBJ2-7; no definite D call. CDR1 SGHVS and CDR2 FNYEAQ come from the germline V gene. The CDR3 spans 13 residues. Trimming took off 4 bases at V and 2 bases at J, with 9 bases between the two ends. CDR3 in DNA: TGTGCCAGCAGCTCGGACGGAGCCTACGAGCAGTACTTC. This encodes CASSSDGAYEQYF.

This chain uses TRBV19 with TRBJ2-1; 9 bases align to TRBD2. V dropped 4 bases and J dropped 10; count of bases not matched to a gene: 8. CDR3 size: 14 residues. Germline-derived CDR1 and CDR2 are LNHDA and SQIVND (reference sequence). The CDR3 reads CASSTGGRAREQFF. The CDR3 nucleotides read TGTGCCAGTAGTACAGGCGGGAGGGCAAGGGAGCAGTTCTTC.

There are a few counts of this clonotype. One junction end does not reproduce the germline sequence, and a read error may be involved. The genes are TRBV30 and TRBJ2-2, with TRBD2 as a possible D gene (5 bases). From germline, CDR1 is GTSNPN and CDR2 SVGIG (reference sequence). The length of the CDR3 is 15 residues. CDR3 sequence reads: CAWTPDGPFPGELFF. In DNA, the CDR3 is TGTGCCTGGACTCCGGATGGCCCTTTTCCCGGGGAGTTGTTTTTT.

At least ten counts were recorded for this clonotype. This chain connects TRBV7-2 to TRBJ2-4, with D possibly TRBD2 on 6 matching bases. Between the trimmed V and J ends, which lost 1 base and 1 base, there was a span of 14 bases. Per the germline V gene, CDR1 is SGHTA and CDR2 is FQGNSA. This CDR3 region has 17 residues. The CDR3 DNA sequence: TGTGCCAGCAGCTTAGGGGGGGTGAAAATGGCCAAAAACATTCAGTACTTC. Amino acids: CASSLGGVKMAKNIQYF.

The chain couples TRBV3-1 to TRBJ2-2; the match to TRBD1 covers 8 bases. Trimming removed 10 bases from V and 5 bases from J; junction bases left unmatched: 9. The CDR3 contains 14 residues. The germline V gene encodes CDR1 LGHDT and CDR2 YNNKEL (reference sequence). Written as DNA, the CDR3 is TGTGCCATCGACAGGGGAGATGGGACCGGGGAGCTGTTTTTT. Its translation is CAIDRGDGTGELFF.

This clonotype was seen at least ten times. The chain links TRBV4-1 to TRBJ2-7, with D unclear. The ends were cut back, 1 base at V and 4 bases at J, with 8 bases in the middle. CDR1 MGHRA and CDR2 YSYEKL come from the germline V gene. This CDR3 spans 13 amino acids. The CDR3 DNA is TGCGCCAGCAGCCAAGGCGAGACTTACGAGCAGTACTTC. Its protein is CASSQGETYEQYF.

In the case of this clonotype: This sequence may be a read error, since a much larger clone differs from it by one base. The chain has TRBV6-2 or TRBV6-3 and TRBJ1-5, with a tentative D call TRBD1 (5 bases). Trimming removed 8 bases at V and 9 bases at J, with 17 bases between. This CDR3 has 13 amino acids. Germline V gives CDR1 MNHEY, CDR2 SVGEGT. CDR3 sequence reads: CASHAGLPPPQHF. CDR3 DNA: TGTGCCAGCCACGCAGGGTTGCCTCCGCCCCAGCATTTT.

The chain combines TRBV13 with TRBJ2-3, with 9 bases lining up with TRBD2. V was pared by 5 bases and J by 6 bases, with 18 bases of the junction left unmatched. The CDR3 runs to 18 residues. Germline V gene data show CDR1 as PRHDT and CDR2 as FYEKMQ (reference sequence). CDR3 residues: CASSPSRWLAGAADTQYF. CDR3 nucleotide sequence: TGTGCCAGCAGCCCGTCTCGTTGGTTAGCGGGAGCGGCCGATACGCAGTATTTT. The entire variable domain, with the rest obtained from reference TRBV13 and TRBJ2-3, is as follows: AAGVIQSPRHLIKEKRETATLKCYPIPRHDTVYWYQQGPGQDPQFLISFYEKMQSDKGSIPDRFSAQQFSDYHSELNMSSLELGDSALYFCASSPSRWLAGAADTQYFGPGTRLTVL.

V gene TRBV27 combines with J gene TRBJ1-1; D possibly corresponds to TRBD1 (5 bases). Germline-derived CDR1 and CDR2 are MNHEY and SMNVEV (reference sequence). The CDR3 has 15 amino acids. Between the trimmed V and J ends, which lost 5 bases and 2 bases, there was a span of 15 bases. DNA for the CDR3: TGTGCCAGCAGTCAGCGGGACGGAACAAACACTGAAGCTTTCTTT. Protein sequence: CASSQRDGTNTEAFF.